A single T cell receptor beta chain is shown here with its context. TCRdb's table, derived via immunoSEQ multiplex PCR, lists solely in-frame clones and lacks some. The repertoire includes about 83,000 clones, just under 95% of them detected once, and 0.25% sits in the top ten. The CDR3 consists of 16 residues. This sample is drawn from a study of technical replicates of blood from four donors. The receptor's source is a human donor in good health. The chain carries TRBV21-1 and TRBJ1-5; TRBD1, as called in the table, went unchecked against the DNA. TRBV21-1 is a pseudogene locus. Sequenced sample: T cells isolated from PBMCs. CDR3 bases: TGTGCCAGCAGCAAAGAGGGGGGACAGGCTGGCCAGCCCCAGCATTTT. It codes for CASSKEGGQAGQPQHF.